These T cell receptor beta chains were read from a single sample in a study of shared clonotypes between healthy human individuals. This table comes from immunoSEQ multiplex PCR, and its TCRdb copy is limited to in-frame clones, with some not included. The sample holds roughly 2.5 million clones; 85% to 95% are singletons and the top ten take over 0.12%. Sequenced input: naive CD4+ T cells sorted from blood. These receptors were taken from a man aged 18 to 29 in good health. CDR3s leave out the opening cysteine and the closing phenylalanine or tryptophan. The D gene is left open where the match is weak.

V | D | CDR3
TRBV18 | - | ASSPTPGNTEAF
TRBV21-1 | - | ASSNLGGDHKETQY
TRBV4-3 | TRBD1 | ASSGGQGAHSPLH
TRBV2 | - | ASRDVRQAEYEQY
TRBV5-1 | TRBD2 | ASSIGTSGNLDTQY
TRBV18 | TRBD1 | ASSPGQGREKLF
TRBV18 | - | ASSPRAATSYEQY
TRBV27 | - | ASSLWSQGSNQPQH
TRBV11-2 | - | ASSLDSSEPAYEQY
TRBV9 | - | ASSVGWGVSYGYT